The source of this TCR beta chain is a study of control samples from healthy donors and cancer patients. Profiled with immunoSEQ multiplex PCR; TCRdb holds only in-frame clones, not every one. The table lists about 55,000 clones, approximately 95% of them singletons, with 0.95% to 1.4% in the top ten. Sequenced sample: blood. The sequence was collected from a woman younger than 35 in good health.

The CDR3 protein is CASSQDRGPYNEQFF. Here the CDR3 DNA reads TGTGCCAGCAGCCAAGACCGGGGACCGTACAATGAGCAGTTCTTC. The chain employs TRBV14 and TRBJ2-1, with D perhaps given as TRBD1 or TRBD2 (5 bases each). This CDR3 contains 15 residues. Germline CDR1 SGHDN, CDR2 FVKESK. V lost 0 bases and J lost 4, with 10 bases in between.